Listed below are T cell receptor beta chains from one sample, sequenced in a study of blood T cell repertoires in COVID-19. Profiled with immunoSEQ multiplex PCR; TCRdb holds only in-frame clones, not every one. The table has some 250,000 clones, around 80% seen once. Sequencing was carried out using peripheral blood. The receptors come from a man aged 35 to 55 with acute or convalescent COVID-19. The CDR3 runs from the conserved cysteine through the conserved F or W. D genes are given only for firm matches. Some rows have no size entry. The others give once, few or many, or a class for an expanded clone.

j_call: TRBJ1-3
d_call: TRBD1
clone_size: .
v_call: TRBV28
cdr3_nt: TGTGCCAGCAGTTCCGGACAGGGGGCTATCTCTGGAAACACCATATATTTT
cdr3_aa: CASSSGQGAISGNTIYF

j_call: TRBJ2-2
d_call: TRBD1
clone_size: few
v_call: TRBV7-9
cdr3_nt: TGTGCCAGCAGCTTGCGCCGACAGGGAAACACCGGGGAGCTGTTTTTT
cdr3_aa: CASSLRRQGNTGELFF

j_call: TRBJ1-4
d_call: TRBD1
clone_size: .
v_call: TRBV10-1
cdr3_nt: TGCGCCAGCGGACAGGAATCGAATGAAAAACTGTTTTTT
cdr3_aa: CASGQESNEKLFF

j_call: TRBJ2-3
d_call: .
clone_size: once
v_call: TRBV18
cdr3_nt: TGTGCCAGCTCACCGGGCAGCACAGATACGCAGTATTTT
cdr3_aa: CASSPGSTDTQYF

j_call: TRBJ2-2
d_call: .
clone_size: .
v_call: TRBV6-5
cdr3_nt: TGTGCCAGCCAGGTGGCGACCGGGGAGCTGTTTTTT
cdr3_aa: CASQVATGELFF

j_call: TRBJ2-7
d_call: TRBD2
clone_size: .
v_call: TRBV28
cdr3_nt: TGTGCCAGCAGTTTATCCTTCGGGACTAGCGGAACCTACGAGCAGTACTTC
cdr3_aa: CASSLSFGTSGTYEQYF

j_call: TRBJ1-1
d_call: TRBD1
clone_size: once
v_call: TRBV18
cdr3_nt: TGTGCCAGCTCACAGGGACAGGGCACTGAAGCTTTCTTT
cdr3_aa: CASSQGQGTEAFF

j_call: TRBJ1-2
d_call: .
clone_size: .
v_call: TRBV7-6
cdr3_nt: TGTGCCAGCAGCTTAGTTCAGTCTCCTTATGGCTACACCTTC
cdr3_aa: CASSLVQSPYGYTF

j_call: TRBJ2-7
d_call: TRBD1
clone_size: .
v_call: TRBV6-5
cdr3_nt: TGTGCCAGCAGTAGTGACAGGGGAAGGGGCTACGAGCAGTACTTC
cdr3_aa: CASSSDRGRGYEQYF

j_call: TRBJ1-6
d_call: TRBD1
clone_size: few
v_call: TRBV7-9
cdr3_nt: TGTGCCGGCAAAACCCAGGGGGGAGTGAATTCACCCCTCCACTTT
cdr3_aa: CAGKTQGGVNSPLHF

j_call: TRBJ1-5
d_call: TRBD1
clone_size: .
v_call: TRBV30
cdr3_nt: TGTGCCTGGAATAGGGACAGGGAGGTTCAGCCCCAGCATTTT
cdr3_aa: CAWNRDREVQPQHF

j_call: TRBJ1-2
d_call: .
clone_size: .
v_call: TRBV19
cdr3_nt: TGTGCCAGTAGTAGAGGCAACTATGGCTACACCTTC
cdr3_aa: CASSRGNYGYTF

j_call: TRBJ2-3
d_call: .
clone_size: .
v_call: TRBV10-1
cdr3_nt: TGCGCCACCGGACTCCCAGGCACAGATACGCAGTATTTT
cdr3_aa: CATGLPGTDTQYF

j_call: TRBJ2-7
d_call: .
clone_size: .
v_call: TRBV7-6
cdr3_nt: TGTGCCAGCAGCTCCGGGTCCCCCTACGAGCAGTACTTC
cdr3_aa: CASSSGSPYEQYF

j_call: TRBJ1-3
d_call: .
clone_size: once
v_call: TRBV3-1/TRBV3-2
cdr3_nt: TGTGCCAGCAGCTTCTCAGGAGGAAACACCATATATTTT
cdr3_aa: CASSFSGGNTIYF

j_call: TRBJ2-5
d_call: TRBD1
clone_size: .
v_call: TRBV5-6
cdr3_nt: TGTGCCAGCAGCCCCCGGACAGGGGGTGAGACCCAGTACTTC
cdr3_aa: CASSPRTGGETQYF

j_call: TRBJ1-5
d_call: .
clone_size: .
v_call: TRBV28
cdr3_nt: TGTGCCGGGGGGGTAGGTAGCAATCAGCCCCAGCATTTT
cdr3_aa: CAGGVGSNQPQHF

j_call: TRBJ1-2
d_call: .
clone_size: .
v_call: TRBV13
cdr3_nt: TGTGCCAGCAGCTTACAGGGCGGCTATGGCTACACCTTC
cdr3_aa: CASSLQGGYGYTF

j_call: TRBJ2-5
d_call: TRBD1
clone_size: .
v_call: TRBV10-3
cdr3_nt: TGTGCCATCTCGGACAGGGAAGAGACCCAGTACTTC
cdr3_aa: CAISDREETQYF

j_call: TRBJ1-5
d_call: TRBD1
clone_size: once
v_call: TRBV5-1
cdr3_nt: TGCGCCAGCAGCTTCGGACAGGGGAATCAGCCCCAGCATTTT
cdr3_aa: CASSFGQGNQPQHF

j_call: TRBJ2-1
d_call: TRBD2
clone_size: .
v_call: TRBV2
cdr3_nt: TGTGCCAGCACTGGACTAGCGGGAGTCGATGAGCAGTTCTTC
cdr3_aa: CASTGLAGVDEQFF

j_call: TRBJ2-5
d_call: .
clone_size: once
v_call: TRBV7-2
cdr3_nt: TGTGCCAGCAGCTTAGCGGGAGAGGGCCAAGAGACCCAGTACTTC
cdr3_aa: CASSLAGEGQETQYF

j_call: TRBJ1-4
d_call: TRBD1
clone_size: few
v_call: TRBV18
cdr3_nt: TGTGCCAGCTCACCACTACTATACTACAGGGGGCCTAATGAAAAACTGTTTTTT
cdr3_aa: CASSPLLYYRGPNEKLFF

j_call: TRBJ2-1
d_call: .
clone_size: .
v_call: TRBV27
cdr3_nt: TGTGCCAGCAGTCCCCGGTTGGGGGAGGCCTACAATGAGCAGTTCTTC
cdr3_aa: CASSPRLGEAYNEQFF